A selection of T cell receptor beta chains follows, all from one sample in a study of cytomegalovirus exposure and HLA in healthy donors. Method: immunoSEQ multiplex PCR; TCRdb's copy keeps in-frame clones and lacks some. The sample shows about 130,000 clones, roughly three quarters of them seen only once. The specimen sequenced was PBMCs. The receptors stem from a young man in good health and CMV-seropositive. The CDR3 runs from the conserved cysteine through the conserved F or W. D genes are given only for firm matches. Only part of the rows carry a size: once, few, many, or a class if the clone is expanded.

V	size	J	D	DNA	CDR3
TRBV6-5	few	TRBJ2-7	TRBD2	TGTGCCAGCAGTTACGGGTTAGCGGGAGTATACGAGCAGTACTTC	CASSYGLAGVYEQYF
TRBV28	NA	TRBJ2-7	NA	TGTGCCAGCGCTCGAACGGCCTACGAGCAGTACTTC	CASARTAYEQYF
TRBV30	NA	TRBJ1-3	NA	TGTGCCTGGAGGGTACGCGGGGGAATTGGAAACACCATATATTTT	CAWRVRGGIGNTIYF
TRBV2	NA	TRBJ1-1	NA	TGTGCCACCTCGCCGACAGGGAACACTGAAGCTTTCTTT	CATSPTGNTEAFF
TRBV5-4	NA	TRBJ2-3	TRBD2	TGTGCCAGCAGCTTCTGGACTAGCGGTACGCAGTATTTT	CASSFWTSGTQYF
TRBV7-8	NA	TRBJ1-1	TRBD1	TGTGCCAGCAGCCCCCTACGCAGGGGGACAGGTGACAACACTGAAGCTTTCTTT	CASSPLRRGTGDNTEAFF
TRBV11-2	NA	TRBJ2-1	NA	TGTGCCAGCAGCTTATTCGGCGGAAGCTCCTACAATGAGCAGTTCTTC	CASSLFGGSSYNEQFF
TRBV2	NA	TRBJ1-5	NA	TGTGCCAGCAGTGAGGACAGCGGCCAGCCCCAGCATTTT	CASSEDSGQPQHF
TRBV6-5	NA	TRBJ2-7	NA	TGTGCCAGCAGTTACTCGCAGGGGACGTACGAGCAGTACTTC	CASSYSQGTYEQYF
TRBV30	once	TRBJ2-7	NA	TGTGCCTGGAGCGGAGGGGGCTCTAGGAGCTCCTACGAGCAGTACTTC	CAWSGGGSRSSYEQYF
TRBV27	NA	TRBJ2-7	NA	TGTGCCAGCAGTTTACACTGGGGCAGGGCATACGAGCAGTACTTC	CASSLHWGRAYEQYF
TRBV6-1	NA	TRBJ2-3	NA	TGTGCCAGCAGTGGACTAGTCGCAGATACGCAGTATTTT	CASSGLVADTQYF
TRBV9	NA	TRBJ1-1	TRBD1	TGTGCCAGCAGCCCCACGGGACAGGTGAACACTGAAGCTTTCTTT	CASSPTGQVNTEAFF
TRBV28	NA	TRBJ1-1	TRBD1	TGTGCCAGCAGTCTCACAGGGGGCGCTAAGGCTTTCTTT	CASSLTGGAKAFF
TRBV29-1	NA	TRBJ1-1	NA	TGCAGCGTTGATGTGACTCATCGTACTGAAGCTTTCTTT	CSVDVTHRTEAFF
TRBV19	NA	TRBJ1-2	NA	TGTGCCAGTAGTATGCAGTCCGTTAACTATGGCTACACCTTC	CASSMQSVNYGYTF
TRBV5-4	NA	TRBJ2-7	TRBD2	TGTGCCAGCAGCTTGGCCCAAGGGCGGGAGATGTACGAGCAGTACTTC	CASSLAQGREMYEQYF
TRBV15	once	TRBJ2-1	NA	TGTGCCACCAGCAGAGATCTGAGCTCCTACAATGAGCAGTTCTTC	CATSRDLSSYNEQFF
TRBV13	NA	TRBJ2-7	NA	TGTGCCAGCAGCACGACAGCTTACGAGCAGTACTTC	CASSTTAYEQYF
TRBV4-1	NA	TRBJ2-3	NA	TGCGCCAGCAGCCAAGACGTGGGGCTACTCACAGATACGCAGTATTTT	CASSQDVGLLTDTQYF
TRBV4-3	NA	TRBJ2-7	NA	TGCGCCAGCAGCCAAGATGGTGGGCGGGATTACGAGCAGTACTTC	CASSQDGGRDYEQYF
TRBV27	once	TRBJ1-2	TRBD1	TGTGCCAGCAGGCGTCCAGGGGGAAACTATGGCTACACCTTC	CASRRPGGNYGYTF
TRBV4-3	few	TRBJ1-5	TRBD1	TGCGCCAGCAGCCAGGACAGGGTTGATTATCAGCCCCAGCATTTT	CASSQDRVDYQPQHF
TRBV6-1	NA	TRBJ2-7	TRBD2	TGTGCCAGCAGAGAAGGACTAGCGGGAGCCCACGAGCAGTACTTC	CASREGLAGAHEQYF
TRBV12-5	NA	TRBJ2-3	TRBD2	TGTGCTAGTGGCCACGGGGGGGGAGATACGCAGTATTTT	CASGHGGGDTQYF
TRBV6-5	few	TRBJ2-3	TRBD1	TGTGCCAGCAGTTATCGGGACAGGAGCACAGATACGCAGTATTTT	CASSYRDRSTDTQYF
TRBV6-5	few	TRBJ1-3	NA	TGTGCCAGCAGTTCCCACCGTATCGGGGTCCCAAACACCATATATTTT	CASSSHRIGVPNTIYF
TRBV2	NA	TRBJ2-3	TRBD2	TGTGCCAGCCCCAGCGGGAGTAGCACAGATACGCAGTATTTT	CASPSGSSTDTQYF
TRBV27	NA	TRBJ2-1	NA	TGTGCCAGCAGTTTTCTTCCCAGGGTTATGGATGAGCAGTTCTTC	CASSFLPRVMDEQFF
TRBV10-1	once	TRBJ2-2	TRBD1	TGCGCCAGCTCGGGACAGGTTCTCGGGGAGCTGTTTTTT	CASSGQVLGELFF
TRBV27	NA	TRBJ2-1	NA	TGTGCCAGCAGTGCCTGGGCCCTTTTCGATGAGCAGTTCTTC	CASSAWALFDEQFF
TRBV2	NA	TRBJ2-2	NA	TGTGCCAGCACCAGGGGAGCGGCCGGGGAGCTGTTTTTT	CASTRGAAGELFF
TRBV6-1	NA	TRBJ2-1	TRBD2	TGTGCCAGCAGTGGTCCTAGCGGGGATGAGCAGTTCTTC	CASSGPSGDEQFF
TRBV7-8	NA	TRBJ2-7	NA	TGTGCCAGCAGCTTAGCGTTAGGGGACTACGAGCAGTACTTC	CASSLALGDYEQYF
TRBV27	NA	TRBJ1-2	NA	TGTGCCAGCAAGGGTGTCGGGGTTAATAACTATGGCTACACCTTC	CASKGVGVNNYGYTF
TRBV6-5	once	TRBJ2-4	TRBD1	TGTGCCAGCAGAAAACAGGGACAGACAAACATTCAGTACTTC	CASRKQGQTNIQYF
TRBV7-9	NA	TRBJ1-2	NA	TGTGCCAGCAGCTTAGCCCTCGGGGGGGGCTATGGCTACACCTTC	CASSLALGGGYGYTF
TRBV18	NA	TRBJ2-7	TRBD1	TGTGCCAGCTCAGAGACAGGGAGAAAAGTCTACGAGCAGTACTTC	CASSETGRKVYEQYF
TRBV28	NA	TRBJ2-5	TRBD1	TGTGCCAGCAGCGACAGGGGGGATGCAGAGACCCAGTACTTC	CASSDRGDAETQYF
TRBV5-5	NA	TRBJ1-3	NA	TGTGCCAGCAGCTTGGTGGCAGCTGGAAACACCATATATTTT	CASSLVAAGNTIYF
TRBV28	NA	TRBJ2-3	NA	TGTGCCAGCAGTTTCCCCGGGGCAGATACGCAGTATTTT	CASSFPGADTQYF
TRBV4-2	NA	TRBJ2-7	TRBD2	TGTGCCAGCAGCCAAGCCACCGGACTAGTCAACTACGAGCAGTACTTC	CASSQATGLVNYEQYF
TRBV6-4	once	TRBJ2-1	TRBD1	TGTGCCAGCAGAAAGACAGGGGATAATGAGCAGTTCTTC	CASRKTGDNEQFF
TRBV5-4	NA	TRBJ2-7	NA	TGTGCCAGCAGCCCCAGCCCTAGCCCCGAGCAGTACTTC	CASSPSPSPEQYF
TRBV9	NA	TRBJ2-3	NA	TGTGCCAGCAAAGAATCCGGACAGAGCACAGATACGCAGTATTTT	CASKESGQSTDTQYF
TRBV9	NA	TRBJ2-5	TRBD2	TGTGCCAGCAGCTCCGGACTAGCGGATCAAGAGACCCAGTACTTC	CASSSGLADQETQYF
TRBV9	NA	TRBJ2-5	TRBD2	TGTGCCAGCAGCGTAGGCGGGAGGGCCAAGGAGACCCAGTACTTC	CASSVGGRAKETQYF
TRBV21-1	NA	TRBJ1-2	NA	TGTGCCAGCAGCAGTACCGATCAGGGTCTCCTAGAAGCTAACTATGGCTACACCTTC	CASSSTDQGLLEANYGYTF
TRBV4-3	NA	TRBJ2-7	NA	TGCGCCAGCAGCTTCTCTAGCGATGCCTACGAGCAGTACTTC	CASSFSSDAYEQYF